A selection of T cell receptor beta chains follows, all from one sample in a study of OX40 agonist ivuxolimab in advanced cancers. Libraries were prepared by immunoSEQ multiplex PCR; TCRdb keeps only in-frame clonotypes and omits some of them. The sample includes tens of thousands of clones, around 84% of them seen just once. Sequencing used CD4+ or CD8+ T cells sorted from blood, obtained in a trial of the OX40 agonist ivuxolimab. These receptors originate from an adult with an advanced solid tumor such as melanoma, head and neck, liver or kidney cancer. Both conserved end residues are part of each CDR3. D genes are given only for firm matches. Expanded clones are given a class, and other clones once, few, many or no size at all.

V gene	CDR3 length	clone size	J gene	D gene	CDR3 protein	CDR3 DNA
TRBV28	16	NA	TRBJ2-6	NA	CASSSPLAPGANVLTF	TGTGCCAGCAGTTCCCCACTGGCACCTGGGGCCAACGTCCTGACTTTC
TRBV11-2	17	NA	TRBJ1-3	NA	CASSPPIQGHPGNTIYF	TGTGCCAGCAGCCCCCCAATTCAGGGCCACCCTGGAAACACCATATATTTT
TRBV19	15	NA	TRBJ1-5	NA	CASKRQRGSNQPQHF	TGTGCCAGTAAGAGACAGAGGGGAAGCAATCAGCCCCAGCATTTT
TRBV18	13	NA	TRBJ2-5	NA	CASSPQRQEAQYF	TGTGCCAGCTCACCACAACGGCAAGAGGCCCAGTACTTC
TRBV29-1	9	NA	TRBJ2-5	NA	CSVEETQYF	TGCAGCGTTGAAGAGACCCAGTACTTC
TRBV19	17	NA	TRBJ1-1	NA	CASSISAPQRGNTEAFF	TGTGCCAGTAGTATTAGCGCACCTCAAAGGGGGAACACTGAAGCTTTCTTT
TRBV18	11	NA	TRBJ2-1	NA	CASSDGAEQFF	TGTGCCAGCTCCGACGGAGCTGAGCAGTTCTTC
TRBV5-6	15	NA	TRBJ1-1	NA	CASSTAGGTDSEAFF	TGTGCCAGCAGCACAGCTGGTGGGACGGATTCTGAAGCTTTCTTT
TRBV6-6	15	NA	TRBJ1-2	TRBD1	CASSYSSQGARGYTF	TGTGCCAGCAGTTACTCATCACAGGGGGCGAGGGGCTACACCTTC
TRBV28	13	NA	TRBJ1-2	NA	CASRPDKNYGYTF	TGTGCCAGCAGACCCGACAAGAACTATGGCTACACCTTC
TRBV28	14	NA	TRBJ2-7	NA	CASSLGGATYEQYF	TGTGCCAGCAGTTTAGGCGGGGCTACCTACGAGCAGTACTTC
TRBV27	17	NA	TRBJ2-7	TRBD1	CASSLFRQGSSGYEQYF	TGTGCCAGCAGTTTATTTCGACAGGGCAGCTCTGGCTACGAGCAGTACTTC
TRBV7-8	17	NA	TRBJ2-5	NA	CASSSHPLATAAETQYF	TGTGCCAGCAGCTCCCATCCCCTAGCAACAGCTGCGGAGACCCAGTACTTC
TRBV2	11	NA	TRBJ2-7	NA	CASRDTTGQYF	TGTGCCAGCAGGGACACAACGGGTCAGTACTTC
TRBV4-2	15	few	TRBJ1-2	NA	CASSQIEGLGYGYTF	TGTGCCAGCAGCCAAATCGAGGGGCTGGGGTATGGCTACACCTTC
TRBV2	15	NA	TRBJ2-3	TRBD1	CASSEGTGVTDTQYF	TGTGCCAGCAGTGAAGGGACAGGGGTTACAGATACGCAGTATTTT
TRBV2	15	NA	TRBJ2-7	TRBD2	CASSGVSGSSYEQYF	TGTGCCAGCAGTGGGGTTAGCGGGAGCTCCTACGAGCAGTACTTC
TRBV11-1	15	NA	TRBJ2-5	NA	CASSSSWPDGGTQYF	TGTGCCAGCAGCTCCAGTTGGCCGGACGGGGGGACCCAGTACTTC
TRBV7-2	14	NA	TRBJ2-1	NA	CASRFRGLGNEQFF	TGTGCCAGCAGGTTTCGGGGGCTCGGCAATGAGCAGTTCTTC
TRBV5-1	14	NA	TRBJ2-7	NA	CASSLSPIVDEQYF	TGCGCCAGCAGCTTAAGTCCCATTGTGGACGAGCAGTACTTC
TRBV19	15	once	TRBJ2-1	NA	CASSRAPSGPNEQFF	TGTGCCAGTAGTAGGGCCCCTTCAGGGCCCAATGAGCAGTTCTTC
TRBV11-1	12	NA	TRBJ2-3	NA	CASSLGEDTQYF	TGTGCCAGCAGCTTAGGGGAAGATACGCAGTATTTT
TRBV4-1	15	NA	TRBJ1-5	NA	CASSQDRGAHQPQHF	TGCGCCAGCAGCCAAGATCGCGGGGCCCATCAGCCCCAGCATTTT
TRBV11-2	15	NA	TRBJ2-1	NA	CASSLAGGAYNEQFF	TGTGCCAGCAGCTTAGCTGGGGGAGCCTACAATGAGCAGTTCTTC
TRBV7-9	14	NA	TRBJ1-1	TRBD1	CASSFRGVNTEAFF	TGTGCCAGCAGCTTCAGGGGGGTGAACACTGAAGCTTTCTTT
TRBV4-1	14	NA	TRBJ2-5	TRBD2	CASSPREGLETQYF	TGCGCCAGCAGCCCACGGGAGGGGCTAGAGACCCAGTACTTC
TRBV5-1	14	NA	TRBJ2-6	NA	CASGSGGGANVLTF	TGCGCCAGCGGCTCCGGAGGTGGGGCCAACGTCCTGACTTTC
TRBV30	16	few	TRBJ2-3	TRBD2	CAWSPGLAGDTDTQYF	TGTGCCTGGAGTCCGGGACTAGCGGGAGATACAGATACGCAGTATTTT
TRBV5-5	18	NA	TRBJ1-2	TRBD1	CASSLGLRTGDYHYGYTF	TGTGCCAGCAGCTTGGGTTTACGGACAGGAGACTATCATTATGGCTACACCTTC
TRBV30	16	NA	TRBJ2-7	TRBD2	CAWSAAREVAPHEQYF	TGTGCCTGGAGTGCGGCGCGGGAGGTTGCTCCCCACGAGCAGTACTTC
TRBV18	12	NA	TRBJ2-1	NA	CASSPRAGEQFF	TGTGCCAGCTCACCACGGGCTGGGGAGCAGTTCTTC
TRBV19	12	NA	TRBJ1-5	NA	CASSIIGSPQHF	TGTGCCAGTAGTATAATTGGATCGCCCCAGCATTTT
TRBV11-3	17	once	TRBJ2-2	NA	CASSLDDPGLNTGELFF	TGTGCCAGCAGCTTAGATGACCCGGGACTGAACACCGGGGAGCTGTTTTTT
TRBV28	19	NA	TRBJ2-7	TRBD2	CASSLKVLAGGLRRYEQYF	TGTGCCAGCAGTTTGAAAGTGCTAGCGGGAGGGCTAAGGAGATACGAGCAGTACTTC
TRBV5-1	20	NA	TRBJ2-3	TRBD2	CASSKGLAGDYWGGTDTQYF	TGCGCCAGCAGCAAGGGACTAGCGGGAGATTACTGGGGTGGGACAGATACGCAGTATTTT
TRBV7-9	14	NA	TRBJ2-1	NA	CASSFRRQLDEQFF	TGTGCCAGCAGTTTCAGGCGACAGTTGGATGAGCAGTTCTTC
TRBV5-1	17	NA	TRBJ2-2	NA	CASSGNGAGGDTGELFF	TGCGCCAGCAGCGGTAACGGCGCAGGAGGGGACACCGGGGAGCTGTTTTTT
TRBV27	12	NA	TRBJ2-3	NA	CASSLIGDTQYF	TGTGCCAGCAGTTTGATTGGCGATACGCAGTATTTT
TRBV2	16	NA	TRBJ2-1	TRBD1	CASRETGQGFYNEQFF	TGTGCCAGCAGGGAAACAGGACAGGGATTTTACAATGAGCAGTTCTTC
TRBV11-2	17	NA	TRBJ2-1	TRBD1	CASSIGTGPPSYNEQFF	TGTGCCAGCAGCATTGGGACAGGGCCACCCTCCTACAATGAGCAGTTCTTC
TRBV10-2	17	NA	TRBJ2-1	NA	CASSVLLDRNIRDEQFF	TGCGCCAGCAGTGTCCTTCTCGACAGGAATATTAGAGATGAGCAGTTCTTC
TRBV5-1	13	NA	TRBJ1-3	NA	CASTTQGGGTIYF	TGCGCCAGTACGACTCAGGGTGGTGGCACCATATATTTT
TRBV21-1	9	few	TRBJ2-7	NA	CASSLEQYF	TGTGCCAGCAGCCTAGAGCAGTACTTC
TRBV5-1	12	once	TRBJ2-7	NA	CASSEGTYEQYF	TGCGCCAGCAGCGAGGGGACCTACGAGCAGTACTTC
TRBV7-9	15	NA	TRBJ1-6	TRBD1	CASSQTTGDNSPLHF	TGTGCCAGCAGCCAGACGACAGGGGATAATTCACCCCTCCACTTT
TRBV4-1	13	NA	TRBJ1-1	NA	CASSQDRDTEAFF	TGCGCCAGCAGCCAAGACAGGGACACTGAAGCTTTCTTT
TRBV27	15	NA	TRBJ2-5	TRBD2	CASSLIAGEVETQYF	TGTGCCAGCAGTTTAATCGCGGGAGAGGTTGAGACCCAGTACTTC
TRBV19	14	NA	TRBJ2-1	NA	CASMSAGSYNEQFF	TGTGCCAGTATGTCGGCGGGGTCCTACAATGAGCAGTTCTTC
TRBV30	14	NA	TRBJ2-2	NA	CAWSAFRVVGELFF	TGTGCCTGGAGTGCTTTTCGGGTAGTAGGGGAGCTGTTTTTT
TRBV2	15	NA	TRBJ2-7	NA	CASSGRAALSYEQYF	TGTGCCAGCAGTGGACGGGCAGCCCTCTCCTACGAGCAGTACTTC
TRBV5-1	13	NA	TRBJ1-2	NA	CASSSDSFYGYTF	TGCGCCAGCAGCTCGGACAGCTTCTATGGCTACACCTTC
TRBV10-1	13	NA	TRBJ2-5	NA	CASSSSQDMTQYF	TGCGCCAGCAGTAGCTCGCAGGATATGACCCAGTACTTC
TRBV6-5	12	NA	TRBJ2-6	NA	CASTNGANVLTF	TGTGCCAGCACGAATGGGGCCAACGTCCTGACTTTC